Listed below are T cell receptor beta chains from one sample, sequenced in a study of cytomegalovirus exposure and HLA in healthy donors. Data came from immunoSEQ multiplex PCR; TCRdb stores just in-frame clones and leaves some out. Seen here are roughly 260,000 clones, nearly 90% observed once, and the top ten hold 0.37%. The material sequenced was PBMCs. The receptors were sampled from a woman between 18 and 30 years old in good health and CMV-seronegative. The CDR3 runs from the conserved cysteine through the conserved F or W. The D gene is left open where the match is weak. Some rows mark clone size as missing; the rest say once, few, many or name a class of expanded clone.

clone_size	d_call	j_call	v_call	cdr3_aa	cdr3_nt
NA	TRBD2	TRBJ2-3	TRBV9	CASSAGTSSSTDTQYF	TGTGCCAGCAGCGCCGGGACTAGCTCTAGCACAGATACGCAGTATTTT
NA	TRBD1	TRBJ1-2	TRBV7-2	CASREKGQGYGYTF	TGTGCCAGCAGGGAAAAAGGACAGGGGTATGGCTACACCTTC
NA	TRBD2	TRBJ2-5	TRBV10-3	CAISESSGGQETQYF	TGTGCCATCAGTGAATCGAGCGGGGGACAAGAGACCCAGTACTTC
NA	TRBD2	TRBJ2-7	TRBV27	CASSWTSGGNEQYF	TGTGCCAGCAGTTGGACTAGCGGGGGGAACGAGCAGTACTTC
NA	TRBD2	TRBJ2-1	TRBV9	CASSVAGTGGNEQFF	TGTGCCAGCAGCGTAGCGGGTACGGGGGGCAATGAGCAGTTCTTC
few	NA	TRBJ1-6	TRBV6-5	CASSRTGISLHF	TGTGCCAGCAGCCGTACAGGGATATCCCTCCACTTT
NA	NA	TRBJ1-2	TRBV5-5	CASSLAVGGEGGYTF	TGTGCCAGCAGCTTAGCCGTTGGGGGGGAAGGTGGCTACACCTTC
NA	NA	TRBJ2-3	TRBV19	CASSLLGGLDTQYF	TGTGCCAGTAGCCTCCTGGGGGGATTAGATACGCAGTATTTT
NA	TRBD1	TRBJ2-7	TRBV27	CASSPTGGRSTYEQYF	TGTGCCAGCAGTCCGACAGGGGGCCGTTCTACCTACGAGCAGTACTTC
NA	NA	TRBJ2-3	TRBV5-1	CASSTTIKPTDTQYF	TGCGCCAGCAGCACCACTATCAAGCCCACAGATACGCAGTATTTT
NA	NA	TRBJ1-3	TRBV4-2	CASSLEELLSGNTIYF	TGTGCCAGCAGCCTTGAAGAACTTCTCTCTGGAAACACCATATATTTT
once	TRBD2	TRBJ2-7	TRBV5-1	CASSIGLAGEQYF	TGCGCCAGCAGCATAGGACTAGCGGGCGAGCAGTACTTC
NA	TRBD1	TRBJ2-7	TRBV6-6	CASINAGDRAYEQYF	TGTGCCAGCATCAATGCCGGGGACAGAGCCTACGAGCAGTACTTC
NA	TRBD1	TRBJ1-4	TRBV6-5	CASSYSTGEGEKLFF	TGTGCCAGCAGTTACTCGACAGGGGAAGGCGAAAAACTGTTTTTT
NA	TRBD1	TRBJ1-2	TRBV28	CASRYQGQGNYGYTF	TGTGCCAGCAGGTACCAAGGACAGGGAAACTATGGCTACACCTTC
NA	NA	TRBJ1-6	TRBV5-1	CASSLVAGVHNSPLHF	TGCGCCAGCAGCTTGGTAGCAGGGGTCCATAATTCACCCCTCCACTTT
NA	NA	TRBJ1-2	TRBV6-8	CARAGQLYYGYTF	TGTGCCAGGGCTGGACAGCTATACTATGGCTACACCTTC
NA	NA	TRBJ1-6	TRBV19	CASSIDWSPGGNSPLHF	TGTGCCAGTAGTATAGATTGGAGCCCGGGAGGGAATTCACCCCTCCACTTT
NA	TRBD2	TRBJ2-7	TRBV5-4	CASRRGESYEQYF	TGTGCCAGCAGGCGGGGGGAATCCTACGAGCAGTACTTC
NA	NA	TRBJ2-1	TRBV11-3	CASSLGASQDEQFF	TGTGCCAGCAGCTTAGGCGCTAGCCAAGATGAGCAGTTCTTC
NA	NA	TRBJ2-6	TRBV9	CASSSPSNRERFSGANVLTF	TGTGCCAGCAGCTCCCCCTCTAACAGGGAGCGATTCTCTGGGGCCAACGTCCTGACTTTC
NA	NA	TRBJ1-5	TRBV7-9	CASSLGSQPQHF	TGTGCCAGCAGCTTAGGTAGCCAGCCCCAGCATTTT
NA	NA	TRBJ1-2	TRBV5-5	CASTRGIIISDYGYTF	TGTGCCAGCACCCGAGGAATTATAATTTCTGACTATGGCTACACCTTC
NA	TRBD1	TRBJ1-5	TRBV6-1	CASSEYRGIDSNQPQHF	TGTGCCAGCAGTGAGTACAGGGGCATTGATAGCAATCAGCCCCAGCATTTT
NA	TRBD2	TRBJ2-1	TRBV11-2	CASSRIAGGLNEQFF	TGTGCCAGCAGTCGAATAGCGGGGGGGCTGAATGAGCAGTTCTTC
NA	NA	TRBJ2-1	TRBV5-6	CASSLGTSFNEQFF	TGTGCCAGCAGCTTGGGAACTAGCTTCAATGAGCAGTTCTTC
NA	TRBD1	TRBJ1-6	TRBV6-5	CASSYSDRGGSPLHF	TGTGCCAGCAGTTACTCCGACAGGGGAGGGTCACCCCTCCACTTT
NA	TRBD1	TRBJ1-4	TRBV28	CASGTVGGVEKLFF	TGTGCCAGCGGCACTGTAGGGGGCGTTGAAAAACTGTTTTTT
NA	TRBD2	TRBJ2-3	TRBV28	CASSPYRSGETQYF	TGTGCCAGCAGTCCATACCGTAGCGGGGAGACGCAGTATTTT
NA	NA	TRBJ1-1	TRBV15	CATSRDPGSDTEAFF	TGTGCCACCAGCAGAGATCCAGGGTCGGACACTGAAGCTTTCTTT
once	NA	TRBJ1-1	TRBV5-1	CASSLEGAEAFF	TGCGCCAGCAGCTTGGAAGGGGCTGAAGCTTTCTTT
few	TRBD1	TRBJ1-5	TRBV10-3	CAISRGQGSQPQHF	TGTGCCATCAGCCGGGGACAGGGGAGTCAGCCCCAGCATTTT
NA	NA	TRBJ1-6	TRBV6-5	CASRPPGGSPLHF	TGTGCCAGCCGACCCCCGGGGGGTTCACCCCTCCACTTT
NA	NA	TRBJ1-5	TRBV7-9	CASSLGRDQPQHF	TGTGCCAGCAGCTTGGGCAGGGATCAGCCCCAGCATTTT
NA	NA	TRBJ2-2	TRBV19	CASIPSDYTNTGELFF	TGTGCCAGTATTCCATCCGACTACACGAACACCGGGGAGCTGTTTTTT
NA	TRBD2	TRBJ2-3	TRBV11-3	CASSPGTSAHTQYF	TGTGCCAGCAGCCCCGGGACTAGCGCTCATACGCAGTATTTT
NA	TRBD2	TRBJ2-2	TRBV5-4	CASSLSGLVSGGELFF	TGTGCCAGCAGCTTGTCGGGACTAGTTTCTGGCGGGGAGCTGTTTTTT
NA	NA	TRBJ2-7	TRBV6-4	CASSVQGSSYEQYF	TGTGCCAGCAGTGTACAGGGTTCGTCCTACGAGCAGTACTTC
NA	NA	TRBJ1-5	TRBV14	CASSRSEHQPQHF	TGTGCCAGCAGCCGCTCAGAACACCAGCCCCAGCATTTT
NA	TRBD1	TRBJ2-5	TRBV5-1	CASSPTPAGGTGMETQYF	TGCGCCAGCAGTCCGACTCCCGCCGGGGGGACAGGGATGGAGACCCAGTACTTC
few	NA	TRBJ2-2	TRBV10-1	CASSDRDLGLFF	TGCGCCAGCAGTGACCGGGACTTGGGGCTGTTTTTT